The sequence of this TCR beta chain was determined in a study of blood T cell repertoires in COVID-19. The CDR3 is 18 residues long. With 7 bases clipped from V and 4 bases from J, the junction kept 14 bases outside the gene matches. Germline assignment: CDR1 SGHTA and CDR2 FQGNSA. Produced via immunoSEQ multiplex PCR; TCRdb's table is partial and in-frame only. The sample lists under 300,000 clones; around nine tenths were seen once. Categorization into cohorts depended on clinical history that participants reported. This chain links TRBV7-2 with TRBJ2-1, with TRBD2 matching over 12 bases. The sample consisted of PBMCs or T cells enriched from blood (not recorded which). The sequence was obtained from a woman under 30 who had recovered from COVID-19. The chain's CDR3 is CASNLNRGLAGFYNEQFF. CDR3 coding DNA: TGTGCCAGCAACTTGAATAGAGGACTAGCGGGATTTTACAATGAGCAGTTCTTC.